One and the same sample provided the 16 T cell receptor beta chains below, sequenced in a study of T cells in Graves' hyperthyroidism and ophthalmopathy. Researchers took RNA transcripts and amplified the TCR beta CDR3 regions from them. A first-round RT-PCR of the TCR CDR3 used the HTBI primer set. TCRdb reanalysed the multiplex PCR reads using MiXCR and keeps one entry per CDR3 protein. Of hundreds of thousands of distinct CDR3 sequences detected, about 17% appear once; the ten largest clones hold 3% to 4.5%. Sequenced: blood. The receptor source for this set is a woman in her thirties with Graves' hyperthyroidism.

This clonotype has a handful of counts. The chain combines TRBV7-2 with TRBJ2-1; possibly TRBD2 for D (6 bases). Germline V CDR1 and CDR2: SGHTA, FQGNSA. The CDR3 is made up of 14 amino acids. V lost 2 bases to trimming and J lost 4 bases, with 9 bases between them. The CDR3 protein is CASSLRRGYNEQFF. CDR3 sequence (DNA): TGTGCCAGCAGCTTACGGCGGGGATACAATGAGCAGTTCTTC.

This clonotype was counted only a few times. This sequence joins TRBV4-3 and TRBJ1-5; 7 positions agree with TRBD1. The CDR3 extends over 15 amino acids. V gave up 4 bases and J gave up 2 bases; unmatched junction bases: 5. The V gene's germline CDR1 is LGHNA and CDR2 YSLEER. The CDR3 spells CASSPRDSGNQPQHF. Written as DNA, the CDR3 is TGCGCCAGCAGCCCCCGGGACAGCGGCAATCAGCCCCAGCATTTT.

On this clonotype itself: A clone one base away is much larger, so this may be a read error. As DNA, the CDR3 is TGTGCCAGCAGCCCCGGACTAGCGGGAGTTTTGACAGATGCGCAGTATTTT. Translating it yields CASSPGLAGVLTDAQYF. The V call is TRBV11-3, the J call TRBJ2-3; 13 bases align to TRBD2. Germline V gene data show CDR1 as SGHNT and CDR2 as YENEEA. The CDR3 is 17 residues long.

This clonotype was observed at least ten times. The chain couples TRBV27 to TRBJ1-6; D gene ambiguous. Trimming shortened V by 0 bases and J by 9 bases, and 6 bases separated the two germline ends. This CDR3 has 13 amino acids. Germline loops: CDR1 MNHEY, CDR2 SMNVEV (reference sequence). The CDR3 coding sequence is TGTGCCAGCAGTTTATCGTTGGGTTCACCCCTCCACTTT. This sequence encodes CASSLSLGSPLHF.

This clonotype was found many times. The chain carries TRBV2 and TRBJ1-2, with 9 bases identical to TRBD1. CDR1 and CDR2 (germline): SNHLY, FYNNEI. Trimming removed 5 bases from V and 6 bases from J; junction bases left unmatched: 4. The length of the CDR3 is 13 residues. CDR3 bases: TGTGCCAGCAGTTCAACAGGGGGCGATGGCTACACCTTC. This codes for CASSSTGGDGYTF.

The rearrangement uses TRBV7-9 and TRBJ2-7, with 9 positions matching TRBD1. The CDR3 loop spans 15 amino acids. V trimming: 1 base; J trimming: 6 bases; junction bases outside the gene matches: 7. Per the germline V gene, CDR1 is SEHNR and CDR2 is FQNEAQ (reference sequence). The CDR3 is CASSLGVGQGVEQYF. DNA of the CDR3: TGTGCCAGCAGCTTAGGGGTGGGACAGGGTGTCGAGCAGTACTTC.

The table lists this clonotype with a count of one. DNA of the CDR3: TGCGCCAGCAGCCAAGAGTATCCGGGCTCCTCCTACGAGCAGTACTTC. Encoded protein: CASSQEYPGSSYEQYF. This rearrangement joins TRBV4-1 to TRBJ2-7; D gene ambiguous. With 0 bases removed from V and 0 bases from J, the gap between germline ends came to 12 bases. This CDR3 spans 16 amino acids. Germline lookup yields CDR1 MGHRA and CDR2 YSYEKL.

This clonotype appeared many times. This chain connects TRBV20-1 to TRBJ2-2; the D gene is possibly TRBD1 (6 bases). This CDR3 is 13 amino acids long. From germline, CDR1 is DFQATT and CDR2 SNEGSKA (reference sequence). The germline V and J ends were trimmed by 5 bases and 1 base, with 8 bases remaining between them. The CDR3 region has the DNA TGCAGTGCTCCGGACAGGAACACCGGGGAGCTGTTTTTT. Translated, it gives CSAPDRNTGELFF.

This clonotype was found many times. V and J are TRBV3-1 and TRBJ2-7, with 9 bases identical to TRBD1. The CDR3 runs 16 residues. The V gene's germline CDR1 is LGHDT and CDR2 YNNKEL (reference sequence). V was clipped by 3 bases and J by 2 bases; unmatched bases: 8. The CDR3 DNA reads as TGTGCCAGCAGCCAGGACAGGGGCGCGCGTACCTACGAGCAGTACTTC. This codes for CASSQDRGARTYEQYF.

This clonotype was counted many times. The chain recombines TRBV2 with TRBJ2-3; D possibly uses TRBD1 or TRBD2 (5 bases each). Trimming left V 3 bases short and J 3 bases short, with 10 bases between. This CDR3 region has 14 residues. CDR1 SNHLY and CDR2 FYNNEI come from the germline V gene. The CDR3 nucleotides read TGTGCCAGCAGTGACGAGGGGAAGACAGATACGCAGTATTTT. The encoded protein is CASSDEGKTDTQYF.

This clonotype was counted a few times. In nucleotides, the CDR3 is TGCGCCAGCAGCCATATTGGGACAGAAGCTTTCTTT. Translating gives CASSHIGTEAFF. J is TRBJ1-1 and V is TRBV4-3, with D perhaps matching TRBD1 (6 bases). Trimming took 3 bases from V and 8 from J, leaving 10 bases between them. The germline V gene has CDR1 LGHNA and CDR2 YSLEER. The CDR3 spans 12 residues.

Concerning this clonotype itself: A much larger clone lies a single base off, so this may be a read error. The rearrangement links TRBV28 to TRBJ2-7; D might be TRBD1 (6 bases). V was clipped by 10 bases and J by 7 bases, with 14 bases between them. This CDR3 comprises 11 residues. Per germline, CDR1 MDHEN and CDR2 SYDVKM. The CDR3 loop is CATERGGEQYF. The CDR3 DNA sequence: TGTGCCACGGAGAGAGGGGGTGAGCAGTACTTC.

The J gene is TRBJ2-4, the V gene TRBV3-1; TRBD2 matches 12 bases. V shed 4 bases, J shed 0 bases, and the junction held 16 bases outside the gene matches. The CDR3 is 21 amino acids. Germline loops: CDR1 LGHDT, CDR2 YNNKEL (reference sequence). CDR3 loop: CASSPILGLAGTGLAKNIQYF. CDR3 DNA: TGTGCCAGCAGCCCCATTCTTGGACTAGCGGGAACCGGGTTAGCCAAAAACATTCAGTACTTC.

The table lists this clonotype with a few counts. V gene TRBV24-1 combines with J gene TRBJ1-4; 11 nucleotides line up with TRBD1. The CDR3 contains 16 residues. The J segment lost 8 bases and the V segment lost 2 bases, leaving 6 bases of the junction unmatched. From germline, CDR1 is KGHDR and CDR2 SFDVKD. CDR3: CATSDSPGQGDEKLFF. The CDR3 bases are TGTGCCACCAGTGATTCACCGGGACAGGGGGACGAAAAACTGTTTTTT.

This clonotype was seen more than once but under ten times. This chain uses TRBV7-3 with TRBJ2-2; D is undetermined. The CDR3 runs 14 residues. Germline loops: CDR1 SGHTA, CDR2 FQGTGA. The V gene lost 5 bases and the J gene lost 6 bases, with 13 bases spanning the gap. CDR3 in amino acids: CASSPSRESGELFF. The CDR3 DNA is TGTGCCAGCAGCCCCAGTAGGGAATCCGGGGAGCTGTTTTTT.

In this sample, this clonotype turned up a few times. The chain combines TRBV9 with TRBJ2-5, with 8 bases aligning to TRBD1. V was pared by 6 bases and J by 10 bases, with 5 bases of the junction left unmatched. CDR1 is SGDLS and CDR2 is YYNGEE in the germline V gene. The CDR3 loop spans 11 amino acids. Here the CDR3 DNA reads TGTGCCAGCAACAGGGGGATGGACCAGTACTTC. Its translation is CASNRGMDQYF.